One T cell receptor (beta chain) is described in this entry. Its cognate antigen is unknown. This record comes from a study of T cell responses to AZD1222 COVID-19 vaccine. The study's findings and limits: Targets within unmutated variant regions were reportedly found for nearly half of spike-specific TCRs. White British people made up most donors, females outnumbered males, and clonal diversity was possibly underestimated.

Pooled in the analysis were second doses at about 4 or about 12 weeks. Here immunoSEQ multiplex PCR was the method, and the copy in TCRdb shows in-frame clones only, minus some. The sample has 95,000 to 100,000 clones; about 81% are singletons. The CDR3 has 14 residues. J lost 1 base, V lost 7 bases, and 6 bases had no gene match. Germline V gene data show CDR1 as SEHNR and CDR2 as FQNEAQ (reference sequence). The source of this sequence is an adult who received the AZD1222 COVID-19 vaccine. The chain uses TRBV7-9 and TRBJ1-2, with 7 bases aligning to TRBD1. Sequencing was performed on peripheral blood, taken 28 days after the second AZD1222 dose. The DNA of the CDR3 is TGTGCCAGCATCCGGGACAGCAGTAACTATGGCTACACCTTC. This gives the protein CASIRDSSNYGYTF.